This passage covers 25 T cell receptor beta chains from one sample sequenced in a study of Graves' ophthalmopathy and Graves' hyperthyroidism. Amplification of the TCR beta CDR3 regions used RNA transcripts (as template). HTBI primers were used in a first-round RT-PCR, which preceded a second-round multiplex PCR. TCRdb passed the multiplex PCR reads through MiXCR, listing each CDR3 protein once. There are 350,000 to 450,000 distinct CDR3 sequences in the sample; about 17% occur only once, and around 1.4% lies in the top ten. Sequenced material: peripheral blood. The receptors stem from a young woman with Graves' ophthalmopathy.

The chain recombines TRBV11-2 with TRBJ2-7; 9 bases agree with TRBD2. CDR3 length: 16 residues. The V segment lost 3 bases and the J segment 4 bases; nucleotides outside the gene matches: 10. The germline V gene has CDR1 SGHAT and CDR2 FQNNGV. CDR3 amino acids: CASSFVLAGLGYEQYF. Here the CDR3 DNA reads TGTGCCAGCAGCTTTGTTCTAGCGGGGCTGGGGTACGAGCAGTACTTC. Looking up the rest from reference TRBV11-2 and TRBJ2-7 gives the full variable domain: EAGVAQSPRYKIIEKRQSVAFWCNPISGHATLYWYQQILGQGPKLLIQFQNNGVVDDSQLPKDRFSAERLKGVDSTLKIQPAKLEDSAVYLCASSFVLAGLGYEQYFGPGTRLTVT.

This clonotype was counted many times. The chain employs TRBV28 and TRBJ1-2; perhaps TRBD1 as D (5 bases). V lost 5 bases and J 1 base, leaving 11 bases between the germline ends. The CDR3 has 14 residues. CDR1 MDHEN and CDR2 SYDVKM come from the germline V gene. CDR3 DNA: TGTGCCAGCAGTCCCTGGGGGGTTAACTATGGCTACACCTTC. Its translation is CASSPWGVNYGYTF.

This clonotype was observed many times. This chain uses TRBV12-3 or TRBV12-4 with TRBJ1-3, with 9 nucleotides matching TRBD1. V lost 6 bases and J lost 1; bases outside the gene matches: 4. The CDR3 has 15 residues. Here the CDR3 reads CASRDDRGSGNTIYF. The DNA for the CDR3 is TGTGCCAGCAGGGACGACAGGGGGTCTGGAAACACCATATATTTT.

V is TRBV24-1 and J is TRBJ1-2; D not certain. Germline V lookup: CDR1 KGHDR, CDR2 SFDVKD. Trimming left V 4 bases short and J 2 bases short, with 10 bases between. The CDR3 has 14 residues. The chain's CDR3 is CATSESSSNYGYTF. The CDR3 DNA reads TGTGCCACCAGTGAGAGCAGTTCGAACTATGGCTACACCTTC.

This clonotype was picked up many times. The chain carries TRBV6-1 and TRBJ1-6, with TRBD1 as a possible D gene (5 bases). V dropped 6 bases and J dropped 0 bases, with 12 bases sitting between them. The CDR3 runs to 16 residues. Germline loops: CDR1 MNHNS, CDR2 SASEGT. This CDR3 is CASSQTVSSYNSPLHF. In nucleotides, the CDR3 is TGTGCCAGCAGCCAGACAGTTAGCTCCTATAATTCACCCCTCCACTTT.

This clonotype was seen at least ten times. This rearrangement joins TRBV7-2 to TRBJ2-7; possible D gene TRBD2, 5 bases. Germline V gene sequence: CDR1 SGHTA, CDR2 FQGNSA. With 7 bases removed from V and 1 base from J, the gap between germline ends came to 14 bases. CDR3 length: 14 residues. The CDR3 bases are TGTGCCAGCACCCTGGTGGCGGGTTCCTACGAGCAGTACTTC. This sequence encodes CASTLVAGSYEQYF.

The V call is TRBV6-1, the J call TRBJ2-7; D is undetermined. The CDR3 spans 13 residues. Trimming left V 6 bases short and J 3 bases short, with 12 bases between. Germline V CDR1 and CDR2: MNHNS, SASEGT. The CDR3 coding sequence is TGTGCCAGCAGCCCAATTTCCGTCTACGAGCAGTACTTC. Translating it yields CASSPISVYEQYF.

This clonotype was detected only a few times. This chain uses TRBV28 with TRBJ2-7; D is perhaps TRBD1 (6 bases). The germline V gene has CDR1 MDHEN and CDR2 SYDVKM. CDR3 size: 15 residues. Trimming took off 4 bases at V and 0 bases at J, with 13 bases between the two ends. The CDR3 DNA reads TGTGCCAGCAGTTCCCTCAGGGGTAACTCCTACGAGCAGTACTTC. It yields the protein CASSSLRGNSYEQYF.

This clonotype was counted ten times or more. V gene TRBV20-1 combines with J gene TRBJ2-7, with D unclear. Germline CDR1 and CDR2: DFQATT and SNEGSKA (reference sequence). CDR3 length: 12 residues. Trimming stripped 3 bases from V and 4 bases from J, with 10 bases between. The CDR3 DNA reads as TGCAGTGCTAGGGGCACCCTGTACGAGCAGTACTTC. Its translation is CSARGTLYEQYF.

To note about this clonotype: This may come from a read error, since a much larger clone is one base off. The chain employs TRBV19 and TRBJ2-2, with 9 nucleotides matching TRBD2. The CDR3 totals 15 residues. Germline V gene data show CDR1 as LNHDA and CDR2 as SQIVND (reference sequence). CDR3 in amino acids: CASKGLAGIFGGLFF. CDR3 nucleotides: TGTGCCAGTAAGGGGCTAGCGGGAATCTTCGGGGGGCTGTTTTTT.

This clonotype appeared many times. The V and J genes are TRBV12-3 or TRBV12-4 and TRBJ2-7, with 7 bases aligning to TRBD1. V dropped 5 bases and J dropped 4; count of bases not matched to a gene: 8. The CDR3 extends over 14 amino acids. CDR3 in DNA: TGTGCCAGCAGTCCCGGGAAGGGGGCTTACGAGCAGTACTTC. This encodes CASSPGKGAYEQYF.

This clonotype was found many times. The V and J genes are TRBV4-2 and TRBJ2-5, with D possibly being TRBD1 (7 bases). Germline assignment: CDR1 LGHNA and CDR2 YNFKEQ. This CDR3 contains 15 residues. V lost 0 bases, J lost 7 bases, and 15 bases lay in between. Written as DNA, the CDR3 is TGTGCCAGCAGCCAAGATAGGTCAGGGGGGAGGACCCAGTACTTC. Residues: CASSQDRSGGRTQYF.

This clonotype was seen ten or more times. The chain links TRBV28 to TRBJ1-3, with D maybe TRBD1 (5 bases). With 6 bases removed from V and 0 bases from J, the gap between germline ends came to 12 bases. The CDR3 contains 15 residues. Germline V gene sequence: CDR1 MDHEN, CDR2 SYDVKM. CDR3 sequence reads: CASSQGLSSGNTIYF. The CDR3 DNA sequence: TGTGCCAGCAGCCAGGGTCTGAGCTCTGGAAACACCATATATTTT.

The chain has TRBV6-4 and TRBJ2-7; the D gene is possibly TRBD2 (6 bases). This CDR3 is built from 17 residues. V lost 8 bases and J 0 bases, leaving 23 bases between the germline ends. Germline CDR1 reads MRHNA; CDR2 reads SNTAGT. The CDR3 loop reads CASANRDSKGRSYEQYF. CDR3 coding DNA: TGTGCCAGCGCAAACCGGGACTCCAAGGGGCGCTCCTACGAGCAGTACTTC.

This clonotype has at least ten counts. The CDR3 reads CASSRRVTGELFF. Here the CDR3 DNA reads TGTGCCAGCAGTAGGCGGGTCACCGGGGAGCTGTTTTTT. The J gene is TRBJ2-2, the V gene TRBV28, with D possibly being TRBD2 (5 bases). V was trimmed by 5 bases and J by 4 bases, leaving 8 bases between them. From germline, CDR1 is MDHEN and CDR2 SYDVKM. This CDR3 contains 13 residues.

This clonotype has just a few counts. The rearrangement joins TRBV6-1 to TRBJ2-5; 8 bases are shared with TRBD1. From germline, CDR1 is MNHNS and CDR2 SASEGT. The CDR3 sequence is 17 residues long. V shed 8 bases, J shed 3 bases, and the junction held 17 bases outside the gene matches. CDR3 coding DNA: TGTGCCAGCCGCAACACAGGGGGTGGCTCGGATAAAGAGACCCAGTACTTC. Protein product: CASRNTGGGSDKETQYF.

The chain carries TRBV7-8 and TRBJ2-7; 11 nucleotides line up with TRBD2. Trimming at V came to 5 bases and at J to 2 bases, leaving 5 bases not matched to a gene. Germline CDR1 is SGHVS and CDR2 is FQNEAQ. The CDR3 runs 15 residues. The CDR3 nucleotides read TGTGCCAGCAGCCGGACTAGCGGGTCGACCTACGAGCAGTACTTC. Protein product: CASSRTSGSTYEQYF.

This clonotype has ten or more counts. V usage is TRBV11-2 and J usage is TRBJ2-1, with TRBD2 matching 7 bases. CDR1 and CDR2 (germline): SGHAT, FQNNGV. With V trimmed by 6 bases and J by 8 bases, 10 bases remained unmatched. The CDR3 has 14 amino acids. CDR3 amino acids: CASSLGSGGDEQFF. The CDR3 DNA follows: TGTGCCAGCAGTTTGGGTTCGGGAGGCGATGAGCAGTTCTTC. The full variable domain, with the rest looked up from reference TRBV11-2 and TRBJ2-1, is EAGVAQSPRYKIIEKRQSVAFWCNPISGHATLYWYQQILGQGPKLLIQFQNNGVVDDSQLPKDRFSAERLKGVDSTLKIQPAKLEDSAVYLCASSLGSGGDEQFFGPGTRLTVL.

This clonotype occurred many times. V and J are TRBV6-5 and TRBJ2-5; D perhaps matches TRBD1 (6 bases). This CDR3 has 14 residues. CDR1 is MNHEY and CDR2 is SVGAGI in the germline V gene. V gave up 6 bases and J gave up 5 bases, with 16 bases separating them. The CDR3 region is CASRVQGTGETQYF. The CDR3, as DNA: TGTGCCAGCAGAGTACAGGGCACCGGGGAGACCCAGTACTTC.

This clonotype has a count of ten or more. This chain joins TRBV7-2 and TRBJ2-4; 8 positions agree with TRBD2. Per the germline V gene, CDR1 is SGHTA and CDR2 is FQGNSA. This CDR3 spans 15 amino acids. V trimming: 10 bases; J trimming: 0 bases; junction bases outside the gene matches: 8. The CDR3 reads CATSTGGEAKNIQYF. The CDR3 DNA reads TGTGCCACCTCAACGGGGGGGGAAGCCAAAAACATTCAGTACTTC.

This clonotype was recorded a few times. The CDR3 DNA sequence: TGTGCCAGCACCATAAAGCGGGGGGTGGAGACCCAGTACTTC. This gives the protein CASTIKRGVETQYF. This sequence joins TRBV7-2 and TRBJ2-5; 9 bases are shared with TRBD2. This CDR3 region has 14 residues. CDR1 is SGHTA and CDR2 is FQGNSA in the germline V gene. Trimming removed 7 bases from V and 5 bases from J; junction bases left unmatched: 8.

Comments on this clonotype: Since the CDR3 does not end with the conserved phenylalanine or tryptophan, this likely comes from a read error. The rearrangement joins TRBV6-2 or TRBV6-3 to TRBJ2-5, with unresolved D. Germline loops: CDR1 MNHEY, CDR2 SVGEGT. The CDR3 has 16 residues. The CDR3 loop is CANSYSLTGPRETQYL. In DNA, the CDR3 is TGTGCCAACAGTTACTCTTTGACTGGTCCCCGAGAGACCCAGTACCTC.

In its sample, this clonotype was seen many times. The DNA for the CDR3 is TGTGCCAGCAGTGTCCGGGACAAGTACGAGCAGTACTTC. Encoded protein: CASSVRDKYEQYF. The rearrangement joins TRBV28 to TRBJ2-7; D may be TRBD1 (6 bases). The CDR3 sequence is 13 residues long. Looked up from germline, CDR1 is MDHEN and CDR2 is SYDVKM. V gave up 5 bases and J gave up 4 bases, with 12 bases separating them.

This clonotype was picked up many times. CDR3 DNA sequence: TGCAGTGGCCGGACTAGCGCCGCCCAAGAGACCCAGTACTTC. It encodes CSGRTSAAQETQYF. The chain couples TRBV20-1 to TRBJ2-5, with 9 bases identical to TRBD2. The CDR3 extends over 14 amino acids. The germline V gene has CDR1 DFQATT and CDR2 SNEGSKA (reference sequence). J lost 1 base, V lost 7 bases, and 7 bases had no gene match.

A note on this clonotype: In this CDR3 the conserved last residue, phenylalanine or tryptophan, is missing, so a read error is likely. The rearrangement links TRBV12-3 or TRBV12-4 to TRBJ2-7; the match to TRBD2 covers 14 bases. The CDR3 runs to 14 residues. V shed 5 bases and J 10 bases; nucleotides not matched to a gene: 7. CDR3 DNA: TGTGCCAGCAGTCCGACTAGCGGGAGGGCGGCTCAGTACTCC. It encodes CASSPTSGRAAQYS.